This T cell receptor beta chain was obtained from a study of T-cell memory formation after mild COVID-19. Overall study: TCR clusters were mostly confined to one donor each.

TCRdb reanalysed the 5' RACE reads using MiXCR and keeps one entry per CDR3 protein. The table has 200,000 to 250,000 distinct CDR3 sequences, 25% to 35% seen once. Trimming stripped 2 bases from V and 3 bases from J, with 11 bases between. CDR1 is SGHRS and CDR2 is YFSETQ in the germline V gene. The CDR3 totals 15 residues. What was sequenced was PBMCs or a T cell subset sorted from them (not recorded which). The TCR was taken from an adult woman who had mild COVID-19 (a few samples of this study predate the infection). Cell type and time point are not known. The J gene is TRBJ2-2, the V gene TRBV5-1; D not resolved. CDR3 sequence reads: CASSFSNLDTGELFF. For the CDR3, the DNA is TGCGCCAGCAGCTTCTCCAACCTAGACACCGGGGAGCTGTTTTTT. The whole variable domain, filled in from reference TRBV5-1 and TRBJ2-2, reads KAGVTQTPRYLIKTRGQQVTLSCSPISGHRSVSWYQQTPGQGLQFLFEYFSETQRNKGNFPGRFSGRQFSNSRSEMNVSTLELGDSALYLCASSFSNLDTGELFFGEGSRLTVL.